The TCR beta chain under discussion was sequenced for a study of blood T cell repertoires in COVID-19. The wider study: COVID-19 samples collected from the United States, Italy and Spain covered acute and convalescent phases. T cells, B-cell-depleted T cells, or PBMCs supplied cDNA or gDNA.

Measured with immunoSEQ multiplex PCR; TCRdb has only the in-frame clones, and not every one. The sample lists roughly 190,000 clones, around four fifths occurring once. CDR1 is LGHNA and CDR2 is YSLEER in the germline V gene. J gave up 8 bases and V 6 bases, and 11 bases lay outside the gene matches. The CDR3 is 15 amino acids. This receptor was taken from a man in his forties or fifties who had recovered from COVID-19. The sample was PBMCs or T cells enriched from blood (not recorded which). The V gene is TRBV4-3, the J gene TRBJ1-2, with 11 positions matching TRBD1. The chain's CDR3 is CASSPGQGASGGYTF. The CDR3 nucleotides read TGCGCCAGCAGTCCCGGACAGGGGGCATCGGGCGGCTACACCTTC.